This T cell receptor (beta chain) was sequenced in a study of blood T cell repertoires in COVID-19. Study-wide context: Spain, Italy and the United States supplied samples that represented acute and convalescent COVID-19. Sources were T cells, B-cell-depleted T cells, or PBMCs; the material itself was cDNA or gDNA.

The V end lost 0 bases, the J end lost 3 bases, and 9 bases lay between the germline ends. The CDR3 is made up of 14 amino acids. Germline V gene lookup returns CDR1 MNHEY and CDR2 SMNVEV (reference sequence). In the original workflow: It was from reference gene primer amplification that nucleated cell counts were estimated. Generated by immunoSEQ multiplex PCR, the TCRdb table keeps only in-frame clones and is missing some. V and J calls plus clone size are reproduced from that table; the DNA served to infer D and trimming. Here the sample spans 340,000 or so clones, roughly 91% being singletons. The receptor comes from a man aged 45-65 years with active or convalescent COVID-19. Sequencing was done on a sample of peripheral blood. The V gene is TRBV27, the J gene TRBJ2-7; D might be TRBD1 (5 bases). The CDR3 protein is CASSLSPTDYEQYF. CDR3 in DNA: TGTGCCAGCAGTTTATCCCCGACAGACTACGAGCAGTACTTC.